This entry is about one T cell receptor beta chain. This sample is part of a study of neurological immune-mediated disorders. This CDR3 contains 14 residues. Each CDR3 protein is one row after TCRdb ran MiXCR on the 5' RACE reads. The sample holds fewer than 60,000 distinct CDR3 sequences, about 9.4% seen once. This clonotype was sampled from a man between 65 and 85 years old with HTLV-1-associated myelopathy (HAM/TSP). The rearrangement uses TRBV21-1 and TRBJ2-5; the listed D gene, TRBD2, was not tested against the DNA. TRBV21-1 is reported as a pseudogene. The sample comprised PBMCs. CDR3 loop: CASSKGTSGGTQYF. The CDR3, as DNA: TGTGCCAGCAGCAAGGGGACTAGCGGTGGAACCCAGTACTTC.